The 8 T cell receptor beta chains presented below share a single source sample, sequenced in a study of blood T cell repertoires in COVID-19 (dated by TCRdb to about 2020). The method behind the library was the immunoSEQ multiplex PCR assay. The immuneACCESS repertoire file appears here via TCRdb, limited to in-frame rearrangements. These files lack a portion of the clones; in checked studies, under half of the deficit traces to unresolved V genes, and the cause of the others is not known. The sample data list more than 300,000 clones, and approximately 89% of these were observed just once. Under 3.5% of the sample is taken by the ten largest. The sample consisted of peripheral blood. These receptors were obtained from a young woman who had recovered from COVID-19.

This chain joins TRBV27 and TRBJ1-3, with TRBD1 as a possible D gene (6 bases). Germline values: CDR1 MNHEY, CDR2 SMNVEV (reference sequence). CDR3 size: 14 residues. Trimming cost V 0 bases and J 3 bases, with 6 bases left between them. The CDR3 region has the DNA TGTGCCAGCAGTTTATCAGGGGGTGGAAACACCATATATTTT. Its protein product is CASSLSGGGNTIYF.

The rearrangement links TRBV7-9 to TRBJ1-1; maybe TRBD1 (5 bases). The CDR3 is made up of 13 amino acids. The germline V gene has CDR1 SEHNR and CDR2 FQNEAQ (reference sequence). The V gene lost 4 bases and the J gene lost 5 bases, with 11 bases spanning the gap. The chain's CDR3 is CASSSQGSTEAFF. The CDR3 coding sequence is TGTGCCAGCAGCTCGCAGGGTAGTACTGAAGCTTTCTTT. Looking up the rest from reference TRBV7-9 and TRBJ1-1 gives the full variable domain: DTGVSQNPRHKITKRGQNVTFRCDPISEHNRLYWYRQTLGQGPEFLTYFQNEAQLEKSRLLSDRFSAERPKGSFSTLEIQRTEQGDSAMYLCASSSQGSTEAFFGQGTRLTVV.

The chain uses TRBV24-1 and TRBJ2-3; maybe TRBD2 (7 bases). The CDR3 consists of 13 residues. Germline lookup yields CDR1 KGHDR and CDR2 SFDVKD. Trimming removed 4 bases at V and 6 bases at J, with 10 bases between. In nucleotides, the CDR3 is TGTGCCACCAGTGACCCGGGGGGCGATACGCAGTATTTT. Translated: CATSDPGGDTQYF.

The genes are TRBV24-1 and TRBJ2-3; 7 positions match TRBD1. The CDR3 contains 16 residues. V dropped 5 bases and J dropped 3; count of bases not matched to a gene: 10. Germline V gives CDR1 KGHDR, CDR2 SFDVKD. The CDR3 DNA reads as TGTGCCACCAGTGTCCCGGGGACAGTTGAAACAGATACGCAGTATTTT. The encoded protein is CATSVPGTVETDTQYF.

The V and J genes are TRBV3-1 (or the pseudogene TRBV3-2) and TRBJ2-3; 13 positions agree with TRBD2. Germline trimming cut 4 bases from V and 6 bases from J; bases unmatched to any gene: 7. There are 16 residues in the CDR3. Germline V gives CDR1 LGHDT, CDR2 YNNKEL (reference sequence). The chain's CDR3 is CASSLLAGGPGDTQYF. In nucleotides, the CDR3 is TGTGCCAGCAGCCTACTAGCGGGAGGGCCAGGGGATACGCAGTATTTT.

This clone appeared once. The chain employs TRBV28 and TRBJ2-1, with D perhaps TRBD1 (5 bases). There are 14 residues in the CDR3. Trimming cost V 3 bases and J 4 bases, with 10 bases left between them. Germline V gene data show CDR1 as MDHEN and CDR2 as SYDVKM. The DNA for the CDR3 is TGTGCCAGCAGTTTCACAGGCCTTTACAATGAGCAGTTCTTC. Its translation: CASSFTGLYNEQFF.

J is TRBJ1-2 and V is TRBV21-1; TRBD1 reflects the table's D call only, with no check against the DNA. TRBV21-1 is termed a pseudogene. The CDR3 length is 18 residues. The CDR3 nucleotides are TGTGCCAGCAGCAAAGACCGGGACAGTTGCTTCCCCTATAATGGCTACACCTTC. The encoded protein is CASSKDRDSCFPYNGYTF.

The chain uses TRBV19 and TRBJ2-1; 9 bases map to TRBD1. This CDR3 region has 15 residues. CDR1 is LNHDA and CDR2 is SQIVND in the germline V gene (reference sequence). Losses at the gene ends were 6 bases for V and 7 bases for J; bases not matched to a gene: 10. CDR3 in DNA: TGTGCCAGTAGCCTTACAGGGGGCGCATTGAATGAGCAGTTCTTC. Its protein is CASSLTGGALNEQFF.